The 15 T cell receptor beta chains reported below all come from one sample, sequenced in a study of shared T cell receptors in the human thymus. TCRdb's copy holds only in-frame clones and misses some; the assay was immunoSEQ multiplex PCR. Among around 730,000 clones listed, 70% to 90% were seen once. The same sample was also studied in work on human thymus T cells.

The sample taken for sequencing was thymocytes. The receptors stem from a girl in the first two years of life with a congenital heart defect.

V usage is TRBV10-2 and J usage is TRBJ2-3; TRBD2 aligns across 7 bases. Looked up from germline, CDR1 is WSHSY and CDR2 is SAAADI. V lost 4 bases and J lost 4; bases outside the gene matches: 14. This CDR3 region has 17 residues. The CDR3 is CASSGNTSDGTADTQYF. The CDR3, as DNA: TGCGCCAGCAGTGGGAACACTAGCGACGGGACTGCAGATACGCAGTATTTT.

V usage is TRBV7-4 and J usage is TRBJ1-6; 7 positions agree with TRBD1. CDR1 and CDR2 (germline): SGHVT, SQSDAQ. J was trimmed by 7 bases and V by 5 bases; bases with no gene match: 8. There are 15 residues in the CDR3. As DNA, the CDR3 is TGTGCCAGCAGCGACACACAGGGGAACAATTCACCCCTCCACTTT. The encoded protein is CASSDTQGNNSPLHF.

The chain couples TRBV6-4 to TRBJ1-5; D gene unclear. CDR3 length: 15 amino acids. Germline V gene sequence: CDR1 MRHNA, CDR2 SNTAGT. Trimming pared 0 bases from V and 0 bases from J, leaving 6 bases between. The CDR3 nucleotides read TGTGCCAGCAGTGACTCACGGTATAGCAATCAGCCCCAGCATTTT. It translates to CASSDSRYSNQPQHF.

This rearrangement joins TRBV27 to TRBJ1-1; D remains unclear. V lost 6 bases and J lost 7, with 27 bases in between. This CDR3 region has 17 residues. Germline loops: CDR1 MNHEY, CDR2 SMNVEV (reference sequence). This CDR3 reads CASSPKRAATHPLEAFF. The CDR3 bases are TGTGCCAGCAGCCCTAAGAGGGCGGCCACACATCCCCTTGAAGCTTTCTTT.

V is TRBV5-1 and J is TRBJ1-1; 9 positions agree with TRBD1. J lost 5 bases, V lost 3 bases, and 11 bases had no gene match. The CDR3 is made up of 16 amino acids. CDR1 and CDR2 from the germline V gene are SGHRS and YFSETQ. CDR3 coding DNA: TGCGCCAGCAGCTACAGGGGGCGAGATGGGGGGACTGAAGCTTTCTTT. This translates into CASSYRGRDGGTEAFF.

This clone was picked up a small number of times. For the CDR3, the DNA is TGTGCCAGTAGTATAGGGACTCCCGGCCACGAGCAGTACTTC. As protein: CASSIGTPGHEQYF. This chain links TRBV19 with TRBJ2-7, with a possible D match to TRBD2 (5 bases). Germline CDR1 and CDR2: LNHDA and SQIVND (reference sequence). The CDR3 consists of 14 residues. V lost 1 base to trimming and J lost 5 bases, with 12 bases between them.

This chain uses TRBV19 with TRBJ1-4; D possibly corresponds to TRBD1 (5 bases). This CDR3 contains 11 residues. Germline V gene lookup returns CDR1 LNHDA and CDR2 SQIVND (reference sequence). With 10 bases removed from V and 10 bases from J, the gap between germline ends came to 13 bases. In DNA, the CDR3 is TGTGCCACCAGGGCTCCAGGAAAACTGTTTTTT. Encoded protein: CATRAPGKLFF.

This chain joins TRBV18 and TRBJ2-7; D may be TRBD2 (6 bases). Trimming shortened V by 0 bases and J by 5 bases, and 20 bases separated the two germline ends. The CDR3 is made up of 17 amino acids. Germline V lookup: CDR1 KGHSH, CDR2 LQKENI. The CDR3 spells CASSPPISPRERNEQYF. The CDR3 DNA follows: TGTGCCAGCTCACCACCGATTTCCCCTCGGGAGAGGAACGAGCAGTACTTC.

This sequence joins TRBV7-2 and TRBJ1-6, with D uncertain. Trimming pared 2 bases from V and 7 bases from J, leaving 21 bases between. CDR1 and CDR2 from the germline V gene are SGHTA and FQGNSA. The CDR3 runs 18 residues. The CDR3 nucleotides read TGTGCCAGCAGCTTAAATTCAACCCAAAGCCACGAAAATTCACCCCTCCACTTT. Its translation: CASSLNSTQSHENSPLHF.

The genes are TRBV5-6 and TRBJ2-7; 10 bases map to TRBD2. The CDR3 loop spans 14 amino acids. J lost 3 bases, V lost 5 bases, and 5 bases had no gene match. From germline, CDR1 is SGHDT and CDR2 YYEEEE. CDR3 in amino acids: CASRVRTSGYEQYF. The CDR3 nucleotides are TGTGCCAGCAGGGTCCGGACTAGCGGCTACGAGCAGTACTTC.

This sequence joins TRBV5-1 and TRBJ1-2; TRBD1 might be the D (6 bases). The CDR3 sequence is 16 residues long. The ends were cut back, 2 bases at V and 0 bases at J, with 14 bases in the middle. CDR1 is SGHRS and CDR2 is YFSETQ in the germline V gene. In nucleotides, the CDR3 is TGCGCCAGCAGCTTAAACAGGGAGACAGCTAACTATGGCTACACCTTC. Its translation is CASSLNRETANYGYTF.

The chain couples TRBV4-2 to TRBJ2-7; 10 positions match TRBD2. CDR1 is LGHNA, CDR2 YNFKEQ, per germline. The V segment lost 0 bases and the J segment 5 bases; nucleotides outside the gene matches: 22. This CDR3 has 21 residues. CDR3 DNA sequence: TGTGCCAGCAGCCAAGATCCGATCAGCGGGGGGGCCACTCTCATCCTCCACGAGCAGTACTTC. This gives the protein CASSQDPISGGATLILHEQYF.

The rearrangement joins TRBV14 to TRBJ2-7; 7 bases fit TRBD2. V lost 3 bases, J lost 5 bases, and 10 bases stayed unmatched. Germline values: CDR1 SGHDN, CDR2 FVKESK. CDR3 length: 15 amino acids. CDR3 in amino acids: CASSHPERGVHEQYF. The CDR3 coding sequence is TGTGCCAGCAGCCACCCCGAACGGGGGGTCCACGAGCAGTACTTC.

The V call is TRBV7-6, the J call TRBJ2-2; 8 bases line up with TRBD1. Germline V gene data show CDR1 as SGHVS and CDR2 as FNYEAQ. V lost 2 bases to trimming and J lost 1 base; unmatched junction nucleotides: 6. This CDR3 region has 17 residues. The CDR3 loop is CASSLLTGQGNTGELFF. For the CDR3, the DNA is TGTGCCAGCAGCTTATTGACCGGACAGGGGAACACCGGGGAGCTGTTTTTT.

V usage is TRBV15 and J usage is TRBJ1-2; D gene unclear. The V end lost 4 bases, the J end lost 4 bases, and 16 bases lay between the germline ends. Germline V gene sequence: CDR1 LNHNV, CDR2 YYDKDF (reference sequence). The length of the CDR3 is 15 residues. DNA of the CDR3: TGTGCCACCAGCATACGGGGTGGGGATACCTATGGCTACACCTTC. The encoded protein is CATSIRGGDTYGYTF.